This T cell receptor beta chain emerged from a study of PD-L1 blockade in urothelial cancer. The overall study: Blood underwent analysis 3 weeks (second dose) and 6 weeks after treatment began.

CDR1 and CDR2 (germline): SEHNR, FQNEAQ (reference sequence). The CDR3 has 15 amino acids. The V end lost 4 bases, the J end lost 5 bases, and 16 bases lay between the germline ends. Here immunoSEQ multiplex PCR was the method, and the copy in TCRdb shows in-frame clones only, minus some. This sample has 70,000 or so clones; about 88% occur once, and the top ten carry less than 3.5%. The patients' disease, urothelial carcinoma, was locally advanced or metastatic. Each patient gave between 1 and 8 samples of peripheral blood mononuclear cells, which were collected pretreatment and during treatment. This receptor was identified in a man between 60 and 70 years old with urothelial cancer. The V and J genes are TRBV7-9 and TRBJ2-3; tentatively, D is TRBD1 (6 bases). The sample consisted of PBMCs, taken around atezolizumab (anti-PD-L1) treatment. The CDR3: CASSSNSIGGDTQYF. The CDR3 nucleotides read TGTGCCAGCAGCTCTAACAGTATAGGGGGAGATACGCAGTATTTT.